The source of this T cell receptor (beta chain) is a study of T cell changes during pregnancy in multiple sclerosis. Germline V gene lookup returns CDR1 MDHEN and CDR2 SYDVKM. The CDR3 runs to 14 residues. V shed 5 bases and J shed 4 bases, with 12 bases lying between them. The assay was immunoSEQ multiplex PCR, and TCRdb's table has in-frame clones only and misses some. The repertoire holds approximately 70,000 clones, with 91% as singletons. The origin of this receptor is a female donor with multiple sclerosis, enrolled in a pregnancy study. The chain uses TRBV28 and TRBJ1-3, with TRBD1 as a possible D gene (6 bases). Sequencing was performed on peripheral blood, taken in the first trimester of pregnancy. The CDR3 DNA is TGTGCCAGCAGTCCACAGGGTCTCGGAAACACCATATATTTT. Translated, it gives CASSPQGLGNTIYF.